The clone carrying this T cell receptor beta chain has a count of ten or more. What it binds is unknown. These data come from a study of T-cell reconstitution after alpha-beta-depleted transplantation in children. Study results and limitations: About two months after transplant, alpha-beta T cells reportedly came from several hundred expanded graft clones.

Construction of the TCRbeta library involved unique molecular identifiers. TCRdb independently ran MiXCR on the PCR reads; one entry per CDR3 protein. The sample records 25,000 to 35,000 distinct CDR3 sequences, about 7% being singletons. This CDR3 comprises 16 residues. V lost 0 bases and J lost 2; bases outside the gene matches: 2. In germline, CDR1 is DFQATT, CDR2 SNEGSKA (reference sequence). This sequence joins TRBV20-1 and TRBJ1-6; 9 bases match TRBD1. This clonotype originated in a child under two years old who had a stem cell transplant for acute myeloid leukemia, so the T cells may come from the graft donor. The material sequenced was peripheral blood, taken 60 days after TCRalphabeta/CD19-depleted stem cell transplant. CDR3 DNA: TGCAGTGCTAGAGACCGGGACAGGGCCTATAATTCACCCCTCCACTTT. Residues: CSARDRDRAYNSPLHF.